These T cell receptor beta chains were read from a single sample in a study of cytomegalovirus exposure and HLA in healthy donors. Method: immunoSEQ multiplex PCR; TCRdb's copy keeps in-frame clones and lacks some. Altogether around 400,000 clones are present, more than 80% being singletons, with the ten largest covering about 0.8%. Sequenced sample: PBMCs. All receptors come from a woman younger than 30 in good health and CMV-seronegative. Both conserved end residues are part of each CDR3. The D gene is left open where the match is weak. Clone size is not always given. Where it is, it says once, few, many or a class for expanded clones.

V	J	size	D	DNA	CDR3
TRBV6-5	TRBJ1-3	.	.	TGTGCCAGCAGTTACTCTGGCAGCTCTGGAAACACCATATATTTT	CASSYSGSSGNTIYF
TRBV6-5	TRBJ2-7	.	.	TGTGCCAGCCGGCAGGGGAGGGCCTACGAGCAGTACTTC	CASRQGRAYEQYF
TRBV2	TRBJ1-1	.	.	TGTGCCAGCAGCCGACAGCTGGCCCGTGCTGAAGCTTTCTTT	CASSRQLARAEAFF
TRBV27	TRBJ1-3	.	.	TGTGCCAGCAGAGAGGGGAGGTCCTCTGGAAACACCATATATTTT	CASREGRSSGNTIYF
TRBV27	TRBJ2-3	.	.	TGTGCCAGCAGCCCAGACTTCACAGATACGCAGTATTTT	CASSPDFTDTQYF
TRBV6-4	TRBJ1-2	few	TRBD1	TGTGCCAGCAAGCAGACAGGGCAAGTCTATGGCTACACCTTC	CASKQTGQVYGYTF
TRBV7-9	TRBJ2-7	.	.	TGTGCCAGCAGCTTAGTTGGAGGAACCTACGAGCAGTACTTC	CASSLVGGTYEQYF
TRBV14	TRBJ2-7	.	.	TGTGCCAGCAGCCAAGTCCAGGGGGGCGAGGAGCAGTACTTC	CASSQVQGGEEQYF
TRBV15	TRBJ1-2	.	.	TGTGCCACCAGCAGAACCCCGGGGGGGGTAGACTATGGCTACACCTTC	CATSRTPGGVDYGYTF
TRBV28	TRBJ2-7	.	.	TGTGCCAGCAGTTCCCCCAATAGCCGCTACGAGCAGTACTTC	CASSSPNSRYEQYF
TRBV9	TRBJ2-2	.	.	TGTGCCAGCAGCGTAGTGGAGATCACCGGGGAGCTGTTTTTT	CASSVVEITGELFF
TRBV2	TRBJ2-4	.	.	TGTGCCAGCAGTGATAGCGGCCGAACCAAAAACATTCAGTACTTC	CASSDSGRTKNIQYF
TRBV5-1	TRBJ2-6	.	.	TGCGCCAGCAGCTTGCAGGGGCCTGGGGCCAACGTCCTGACTTTC	CASSLQGPGANVLTF
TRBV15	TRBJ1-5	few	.	TGTGCCACCAGCAGAGATAAGGGGAATCAGCCCCAGCATTTT	CATSRDKGNQPQHF
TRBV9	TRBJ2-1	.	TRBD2	TGTGCCAGCAGCGTAGCTTGGGGTAGCGGGAGGGGGTACAATGAGCAGTTCTTC	CASSVAWGSGRGYNEQFF
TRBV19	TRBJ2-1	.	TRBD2	TGTGCCAGAAACCGACTATGTACTAGCGGGAGCTCCTACAATGAGCAGTTCTTC	CARNRLCTSGSSYNEQFF
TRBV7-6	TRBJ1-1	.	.	TGTGCCAGCAGCTTAGGGCTAGGTTTTGATACTGAAGCTTTCTTT	CASSLGLGFDTEAFF
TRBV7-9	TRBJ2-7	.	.	TGTGCCAGCACCCTAGATGTTCCAGGGCTAGGCGAGCAGTACTTC	CASTLDVPGLGEQYF
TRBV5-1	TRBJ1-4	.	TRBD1	TGCGCCAGCAGCCTGGACGGACAGGCAACTAATGAAAAACTGTTTTTT	CASSLDGQATNEKLFF
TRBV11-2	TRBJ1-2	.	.	TGTGCCAGCAGCTTAGGGGGCGGACAGTACTATGGCTACACCTTC	CASSLGGGQYYGYTF
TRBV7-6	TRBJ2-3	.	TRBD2	TGTGCCAGCAGCTTATGGCCTAGCGGGAGCTGGACAGATACGCAGTATTTT	CASSLWPSGSWTDTQYF
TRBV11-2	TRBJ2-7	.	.	TGTGCCAGCAGCTTAGAGCGGGCCCCTAACTACGAGCAGTACTTC	CASSLERAPNYEQYF
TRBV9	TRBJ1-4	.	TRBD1	TGTGCCAGCAGCGTGGGACAGATTAATGAAAAACTGTTTTTT	CASSVGQINEKLFF
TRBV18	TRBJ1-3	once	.	TGTGCCAGCTCACATGACAGCGCTCCTGGAAACACCATATATTTT	CASSHDSAPGNTIYF
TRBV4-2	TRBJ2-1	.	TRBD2	TGTGCCAGCAGCCACCTAGCGGACTCCTACAATGAGCAGTTCTTC	CASSHLADSYNEQFF
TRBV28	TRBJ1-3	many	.	TGTGCCAGCAAGGGGCCGGTGTCTGGAAACACCATATATTTT	CASKGPVSGNTIYF
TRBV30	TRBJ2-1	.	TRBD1	TGTGCCTGGAGTAGGTCAGGGGGTGGGTACAATGAGCAGTTCTTC	CAWSRSGGGYNEQFF
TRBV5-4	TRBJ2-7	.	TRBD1	TGTGCCAGCAGCCACCGGGACAGATCTTACGAGCAGTACTTC	CASSHRDRSYEQYF
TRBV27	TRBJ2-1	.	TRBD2	TGTGCCAGCACTAGCGGGACAAGCTCCTACAATGAGCAGTTCTTC	CASTSGTSSYNEQFF
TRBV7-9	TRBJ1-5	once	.	TGTGCCAGCAGCTTAGGTGGGGGGAACAATCAGCCCCAGCATTTT	CASSLGGGNNQPQHF
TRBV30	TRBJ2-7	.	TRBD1	TGTGCCTGGACCCGACAGGGATTCAACTCCTACGAGCAGTACTTC	CAWTRQGFNSYEQYF
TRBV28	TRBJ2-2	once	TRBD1	TGTGCCATCCCGGACAGGGCGAACACCGGGGAGCTGTTTTTT	CAIPDRANTGELFF
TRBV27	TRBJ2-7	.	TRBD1	TGTGCCAGCAGTGTCAACAGGGGGCCCTACGAGCAGTACTTC	CASSVNRGPYEQYF
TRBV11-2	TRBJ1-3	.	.	TGTGCCAGCAGCTTGGCAGGGATAAACACCATATATTTT	CASSLAGINTIYF
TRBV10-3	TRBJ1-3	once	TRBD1	TGTGCCATCAGTGAGTCAAGGGGGCAAGTTGGAAACACCATATATTTT	CAISESRGQVGNTIYF
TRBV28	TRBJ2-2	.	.	TGTGCCAGCACCTATTCGCGCGGGGAGCTGTTTTTT	CASTYSRGELFF
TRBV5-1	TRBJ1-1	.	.	TGCGCCAGCAGCATACCAGAAATGAACACTGAAGCTTTCTTT	CASSIPEMNTEAFF
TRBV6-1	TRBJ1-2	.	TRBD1	TGTGCCAGCAGTGAAGCGCGGCGAGGGGGCTACTATGGCTACACCTTC	CASSEARRGGYYGYTF
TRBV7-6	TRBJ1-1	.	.	TGTGCCAGCATCCAACCAGGGACTGAAGCTTTCTTT	CASIQPGTEAFF